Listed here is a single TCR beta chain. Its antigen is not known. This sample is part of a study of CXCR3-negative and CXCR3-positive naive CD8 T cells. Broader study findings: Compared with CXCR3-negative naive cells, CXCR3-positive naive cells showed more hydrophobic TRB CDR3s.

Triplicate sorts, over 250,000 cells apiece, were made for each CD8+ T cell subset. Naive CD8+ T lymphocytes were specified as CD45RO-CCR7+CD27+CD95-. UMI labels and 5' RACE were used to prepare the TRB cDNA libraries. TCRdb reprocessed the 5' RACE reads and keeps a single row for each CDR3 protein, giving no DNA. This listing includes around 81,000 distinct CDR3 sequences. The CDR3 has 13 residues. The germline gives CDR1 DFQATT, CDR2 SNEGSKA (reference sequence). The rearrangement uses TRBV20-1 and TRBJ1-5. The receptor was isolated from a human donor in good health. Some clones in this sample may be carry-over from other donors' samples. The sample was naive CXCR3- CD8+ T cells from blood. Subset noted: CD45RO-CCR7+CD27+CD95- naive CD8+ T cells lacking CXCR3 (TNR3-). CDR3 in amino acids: CSATDREAQPQHF.